This record looks at one T cell receptor beta chain sequence and its context. No antigen is known for it. This sample stems from a study of OX40 agonist ivuxolimab in advanced cancers. Across the study: The group had a mean age of around 64 years, ranged from 23 to 79, and was around 82% male. Findings and caveats of the study: CD8+ T cells were the subset that, on average, had more expanded clones than CD4+.

Per germline, CDR1 SQVTM and CDR2 ANQGSEA. The trim removed 4 bases at V and 6 bases at J, leaving 12 bases unmatched. The CDR3 contains 15 residues. The assay was immunoSEQ multiplex PCR, and TCRdb's table has in-frame clones only and misses some. The sample holds more than 100,000 clones, 85% to 90% seen once. The rearrangement uses TRBV29-1 and TRBJ1-5; the match to TRBD1 covers 7 bases. The clonotype was recovered from an adult with an advanced solid tumor such as melanoma, head and neck, liver or kidney cancer. The material sequenced was CD4+ or CD8+ T cells sorted from blood, taken in a trial of the OX40 agonist ivuxolimab. This CDR3 reads CSVAGSAGGSQPQHF. The CDR3 nucleotides are TGCAGCGTTGCGGGGTCGGCAGGGGGGAGTCAGCCCCAGCATTTT.